The T cell receptor (beta chain) described here comes from a study of blood T cell repertoires in COVID-19. CDR1 LGHNA and CDR2 YNFKEQ come from the germline V gene. The trim removed 8 bases at V and 4 bases at J, leaving 7 bases unmatched. The CDR3 sequence is 14 residues long. Method: immunoSEQ multiplex PCR; TCRdb's copy keeps in-frame clones and lacks some. The sample lists roughly 200,000 clones; 90% to 95% were seen once. The chain is built from TRBV4-2 and TRBJ1-1; 10 bases map to TRBD1. The source is a man aged 30-40 years with COVID-19, enrolled during active disease. Sequenced material: peripheral blood. The CDR3 spells CASAADRGVTEAFF. The DNA for the CDR3 is TGTGCCAGCGCCGCGGACAGGGGGGTCACTGAAGCTTTCTTT.